This passage covers 28 T cell receptor beta chains from one sample sequenced in a study of T cell repertoires and HLA-DP antigens. Sequencing was performed with immunoSEQ multiplex PCR; in TCRdb, only in-frame clones are kept and a portion is missing. The table records some 89,000 clones, 86% of them present only once. No antigen has been assigned to these receptors. Sequencing was carried out using CD4+ T cells from PBMCs. These receptors were taken from a man between 45 and 60 years old in good health and CMV-seronegative.

This clone was detected only a few times. The chain uses TRBV7-8 and TRBJ2-7, with 7 nucleotides matching TRBD1. The CDR3 contains 14 residues. Germline values: CDR1 SGHVS, CDR2 FQNEAQ. V shed 1 base and J 6 bases; nucleotides not matched to a gene: 6. The CDR3 nucleotides read TGTGCCAGCAGCTTAGGGACAGGTAGAGCCGAGCAGTACTTC. Translated, it gives CASSLGTGRAEQYF. Combining the CDR3 with reference TRBV7-8 and TRBJ2-7 gives the whole variable domain GAGVSQSPRYKVAKRGQDVALRCDPISGHVSLFWYQQALGQGPEFLTYFQNEAQLDKSGLPSDRFFAERPEGSVSTLKIQRTQQEDSAVYLCASSLGTGRAEQYFGPGTRLTVT.

The rearrangement uses TRBV21-1 and TRBJ1-3. TRBV21-1 is deemed a pseudogene. CDR3 length equals 19 residues. Here the CDR3 reads CASSKDPGSSNSSGNTIYF. DNA of the CDR3: TGTGCCAGCAGCAAAGATCCAGGTAGCTCCAACAGCTCTGGAAACACCATATATTTT.

The chain employs TRBV5-5 and TRBJ1-2; 7 bases agree with TRBD1. The CDR3 is made up of 14 amino acids. The trim removed 5 bases at V and 4 bases at J, leaving 8 bases unmatched. The germline gives CDR1 SGHKS, CDR2 YYEKEE (reference sequence). The chain's CDR3 is CASRTGTDLYGYTF. The DNA for the CDR3 is TGTGCCAGCAGAACCGGGACAGACCTCTATGGCTACACCTTC.

This clone was seen only a few times. V gene TRBV7-2 combines with J gene TRBJ1-1, with no clear D. Germline loops: CDR1 SGHTA, CDR2 FQGNSA. The CDR3 is 15 amino acids. Trimming took off 1 base at V and 3 bases at J, with 12 bases between the two ends. The CDR3 DNA follows: TGTGCCAGCAGCTTAGTGGTGGGTTGGGACACTGAAGCTTTCTTT. It specifies CASSLVVGWDTEAFF.

The chain employs TRBV7-2 and TRBJ1-1; TRBD1 might be the D (5 bases). Germline CDR1 reads SGHTA; CDR2 reads FQGNSA. Trimming took 1 base from V and 1 from J, leaving 10 bases between them. The CDR3 runs to 15 residues. CDR3: CASSLGQGGNTEAFF. The CDR3 DNA reads TGTGCCAGCAGCTTAGGGCAGGGAGGGAACACTGAAGCTTTCTTT.

Only a few counts were recorded for this clone. The CDR3 coding sequence is TGTGCCATCAGCTACGATGGGGGCGGCGGAGAAGCTTTCTTT. This codes for CAISYDGGGGEAFF. The chain uses TRBV10-3 and TRBJ1-1, with a possible D match to TRBD1 (6 bases). The CDR3 consists of 14 residues. Looked up from germline, CDR1 is ENHRY and CDR2 is SYGVKD. Trimming took 6 bases from V and 8 from J, leaving 19 bases between them.

The gene calls are TRBV5-1 and TRBJ2-2; a weak D match, TRBD1 (6 bases). CDR3 size: 14 residues. CDR1 and CDR2 (germline): SGHRS, YFSETQ. Trimming cost V 3 bases and J 5 bases, with 11 bases left between them. The CDR3 region has the DNA TGCGCCAGCAGCTCCGGGACACAGACCGGGGAGCTGTTTTTT. As protein: CASSSGTQTGELFF. The variable domain in full, completed from reference TRBV5-1 and TRBJ2-2, reads KAGVTQTPRYLIKTRGQQVTLSCSPISGHRSVSWYQQTPGQGLQFLFEYFSETQRNKGNFPGRFSGRQFSNSRSEMNVSTLELGDSALYLCASSSGTQTGELFFGEGSRLTVL.

The CDR3 loop reads CASSYPGQVSYEQYF. The CDR3 DNA reads TGTGCCAGCAGCTATCCGGGACAGGTATCCTACGAGCAGTACTTC. The chain couples TRBV7-8 to TRBJ2-7; 8 positions agree with TRBD1. The CDR3 is 15 residues long. V was clipped by 4 bases and J by 1 base; unmatched bases: 6. Germline CDR1 reads SGHVS; CDR2 reads FQNEAQ. Drawing the rest from reference TRBV7-8 and TRBJ2-7, the complete variable domain is GAGVSQSPRYKVAKRGQDVALRCDPISGHVSLFWYQQALGQGPEFLTYFQNEAQLDKSGLPSDRFFAERPEGSVSTLKIQRTQQEDSAVYLCASSYPGQVSYEQYFGPGTRLTVT.

The V gene is TRBV6-5, the J gene TRBJ2-7; 7 bases are shared with TRBD2. Germline CDR1 MNHEY, CDR2 SVGAGI. CDR3 length: 15 amino acids. Trimming at V came to 7 bases and at J to 2 bases, leaving 11 bases not matched to a gene. This chain's CDR3 is CASTTGPGGTYEQYF. CDR3 coding DNA: TGTGCCAGCACCACTGGGCCGGGAGGCACCTACGAGCAGTACTTC.

The J gene is TRBJ2-3, the V gene TRBV25-1; D possibly matches TRBD1 or TRBD2 (7 bases each). The germline V gene encodes CDR1 MGHDK and CDR2 SYGVNS. The CDR3 has 14 amino acids. The V gene lost 5 bases and the J gene lost 6 bases, with 15 bases spanning the gap. CDR3 DNA: TGTGCCAGCAGTCTGGGGAGGGGGCTGGATACGCAGTATTTT. Translating gives CASSLGRGLDTQYF.

J is TRBJ2-2 and V is TRBV9; TRBD2 agrees at 8 bases. Germline loops: CDR1 SGDLS, CDR2 YYNGEE. Losses at the gene ends were 10 bases for V and 4 bases for J; bases not matched to a gene: 6. There are 13 residues in the CDR3. As DNA, the CDR3 is TGTGCCTCCTCGGGGGGGCCCACCGGGGAGCTGTTTTTT. This sequence encodes CASSGGPTGELFF.

This clone has a count of ten or more. The V gene is TRBV4-1, the J gene TRBJ1-3, with 8 bases fitting TRBD1. The germline V gene encodes CDR1 MGHRA and CDR2 YSYEKL. This CDR3 comprises 17 residues. With V trimmed by 3 bases and J by 2 bases, 9 bases remained unmatched. The CDR3 loop is CASSQTILRGPGNTIYF. The CDR3 DNA follows: TGCGCCAGCAGCCAGACCATTCTCAGGGGGCCTGGAAACACCATATATTTT.

The CDR3 region is CASSTLGGTSERSSYNEQFF. As DNA, the CDR3 is TGTGCCAGTAGCACCCTAGGAGGGACTAGCGAACGGAGCTCCTACAATGAGCAGTTCTTC. The V and J genes are TRBV19 and TRBJ2-1; 10 bases map to TRBD2. Germline loops: CDR1 LNHDA, CDR2 SQIVND (reference sequence). V lost 6 bases and J lost 0; bases outside the gene matches: 17. The CDR3 has 20 residues.

The chain has TRBV11-3 and TRBJ1-3; the D is unclear. Germline values: CDR1 SGHNT, CDR2 YENEEA. V was clipped by 5 bases and J by 0 bases, with 5 bases between them. The CDR3 is 13 residues long. CDR3 nucleotide sequence: TGTGCCAGCAGCCGTAACTCTGGAAACACCATATATTTT. This encodes CASSRNSGNTIYF.

The chain carries TRBV27 and TRBJ2-2; 12 bases fit TRBD2. The V gene end was trimmed by 6 bases and the J gene end by 4 bases; junction bases not matched to a gene: 6. Per the germline V gene, CDR1 is MNHEY and CDR2 is SMNVEV (reference sequence). This CDR3 has 16 residues. The CDR3 sequence is CASRLRLAGVTGELFF. The CDR3 coding sequence is TGTGCCAGCAGACTAAGACTAGCGGGAGTCACCGGGGAGCTGTTTTTT.

The J gene is TRBJ2-5, the V gene TRBV5-1; 7 bases line up with TRBD1. The CDR3 sequence is 16 residues long. V gave up 1 base and J gave up 3 bases; unmatched junction bases: 9. Germline CDR1 reads SGHRS; CDR2 reads YFSETQ. The chain's CDR3 is CASSLRQGRSKETQYF. Here the CDR3 DNA reads TGCGCCAGCAGCTTGAGACAGGGAAGATCCAAAGAGACCCAGTACTTC.

V gene TRBV6-1 combines with J gene TRBJ1-2; weak D call: TRBD1 (6 bases). This CDR3 is 13 amino acids long. V lost 6 bases and J 4 bases, leaving 12 bases between the germline ends. CDR1 is MNHNS, CDR2 SASEGT, per germline. DNA for the CDR3: TGTGCCAGCAGGATAGGACAGAGCTATGGCTACACCTTC. This encodes CASRIGQSYGYTF.

The rearrangement links TRBV5-1 to TRBJ2-3; 12 positions match TRBD2. There are 16 residues in the CDR3. V trimming: 3 bases; J trimming: 2 bases; junction bases outside the gene matches: 4. Germline V gives CDR1 SGHRS, CDR2 YFSETQ. The CDR3 region has the DNA TGCGCCAGCAGCTCCAGGACTAGCGGGGTCACAGATACGCAGTATTTT. Its translation: CASSSRTSGVTDTQYF.

CDR3 coding DNA: TGTGCCATCGGGACAGGGGGCTTTGGGGCCAACGTCCTGACTTTC. It specifies CAIGTGGFGANVLTF. This chain uses TRBV19 with TRBJ2-6; 12 bases fit TRBD1. Germline trimming cut 10 bases from V and 3 bases from J; bases unmatched to any gene: 4. CDR3 size: 15 residues. CDR1 and CDR2 (germline): LNHDA, SQIVND (reference sequence).

The CDR3 loop reads CASSLTTSGSHEQFF. The CDR3 DNA reads as TGTGCCAGCAGCTTAACCACTAGCGGGAGTCATGAGCAGTTCTTC. The chain joins TRBV7-9 to TRBJ2-1; 11 nucleotides align to TRBD2. The CDR3 consists of 15 residues. In germline, CDR1 is SEHNR, CDR2 FQNEAQ (reference sequence). The V and J ends lost 2 bases and 8 bases, in that order; junction bases with no gene match: 5. Full variable domain (remainder filled in from reference TRBV7-9 and TRBJ2-1): DTGVSQNPRHKITKRGQNVTFRCDPISEHNRLYWYRQTLGQGPEFLTYFQNEAQLEKSRLLSDRFSAERPKGSFSTLEIQRTEQGDSAMYLCASSLTTSGSHEQFFGPGTRLTVL.

The chain carries TRBV7-2 and TRBJ1-4; tentative D call: TRBD1 (5 bases). The germline gives CDR1 SGHTA, CDR2 FQGNSA. This CDR3 contains 15 residues. V was pared by 5 bases and J by 7 bases, with 17 bases between. CDR3 sequence: CASSLSQGGGEKLFF. The DNA for the CDR3 is TGTGCCAGCAGCCTCTCTCAGGGAGGAGGTGAAAAACTGTTTTTT.

Only one count was recorded for this clone. The J gene is TRBJ2-2, the V gene TRBV9; D gene ambiguous. The CDR3 has 13 amino acids. Germline values: CDR1 SGDLS, CDR2 YYNGEE. V shed 4 bases and J shed 5 bases, with 9 bases lying between them. CDR3 sequence (DNA): TGTGCCAGCAGCTATCGATCGACCGGGGAGCTGTTTTTT. Its translation: CASSYRSTGELFF.

The chain has TRBV6-5 and TRBJ1-4, with 9 bases matching TRBD1. Germline loops: CDR1 MNHEY, CDR2 SVGAGI. The V segment lost 10 bases and the J segment 7 bases; nucleotides outside the gene matches: 13. The CDR3 sequence is 15 residues long. This chain's CDR3 is CATSTSGTGFEKLFF. The CDR3 DNA follows: TGTGCCACCTCCACTTCCGGGACAGGGTTTGAAAAACTGTTTTTT.

This sequence joins TRBV12-5 and TRBJ2-5; D not resolved. Per the germline V gene, CDR1 is LGHNT and CDR2 is FRNRAP. Deletions cut 0 bases from V and 1 base from J, with 12 bases between. The CDR3 has 16 residues. CDR3 loop: CASGLVRQAVQETQYF. DNA of the CDR3: TGTGCTAGTGGTTTGGTACGGCAGGCCGTCCAAGAGACCCAGTACTTC.

The chain couples TRBV18 to TRBJ2-5, with D uncertain. V gave up 0 bases and J gave up 3 bases, with 8 bases separating them. CDR1 is KGHSH and CDR2 is LQKENI in the germline V gene. CDR3 size: 14 residues. The CDR3 protein is CASSPPADKETQYF. The CDR3 DNA reads as TGTGCCAGCTCACCACCTGCCGACAAAGAGACCCAGTACTTC.

The count of this clone is one. The V gene is TRBV9, the J gene TRBJ1-4; no clear D. Trimming removed 3 bases at V and 4 bases at J, with 10 bases between. This CDR3 region has 14 residues. Germline V gene sequence: CDR1 SGDLS, CDR2 YYNGEE. The CDR3 loop reads CASSGGVDNEKLFF. The CDR3 DNA is TGTGCCAGCAGCGGTGGGGTCGATAATGAAAAACTGTTTTTT. Filled out from reference TRBV9 and TRBJ1-4, the complete variable domain reads DSGVTQTPKHLITATGQRVTLRCSPRSGDLSVYWYQQSLDQGLQFLIQYYNGEERAKGNILERFSAQQFPDLHSELNLSSLELGDSALYFCASSGGVDNEKLFFGSGTQLSVL.

The V call is TRBV4-3, the J call TRBJ2-2; TRBD2 aligns across 11 bases. CDR3 size: 18 residues. Germline-derived CDR1 and CDR2 are LGHNA and YSLEER. V was clipped by 1 base and J by 4 bases; unmatched bases: 8. For the CDR3, the DNA is TGCGCCAGCAGCCAAGTTAGCGGGAGGGCCTCTTTCACCGGGGAGCTGTTTTTT. Its translation is CASSQVSGRASFTGELFF.

This chain links TRBV4-1 with TRBJ1-2; D remains ambiguous. The germline V and J ends were trimmed by 4 bases and 4 bases, with 16 bases remaining between them. Germline CDR1 reads MGHRA; CDR2 reads YSYEKL. This CDR3 spans 15 amino acids. The CDR3 DNA reads TGCGCCAGCAGCCGATTGGTGGGCAGCCGCTATGGCTACACCTTC. Protein: CASSRLVGSRYGYTF.